This T cell receptor beta chain was identified during a study of read filtering for tumor transcriptome and immune sequencing (TCRdb year 2020). Regarding the complete study: The cohort was composed of approximately 17 male and roughly 13 female patients, with a mean age of approximately 70 years and an age range of roughly 45 to 85. TCR-region mapped reads per sample ranged from about 4 to 10.27 million with IR-seq versus only about 80 to 1,300 with RNA-seq. Using the same bone marrow samples, the study ran both targeted immune repertoire sequencing and bulk whole-transcriptome sequencing and then compared the TCR repertoires from each method. One of the main goals was to work out a read-filtering strategy for immune repertoire data, in particular whether clonotypes backed by only a single read should be removed. After DNase treatment, whole-transcriptome libraries were prepared using the TruSeq RNA Access Library Prep Kit. By revised international staging, 8 or 9 patients were R-ISS I, over 15 were R-ISS II and roughly 7 were R-ISS III.

This clonotype was picked up many times. The clone's antigen remains unknown. The record has no base qualities; no much larger clone is one base away. Bone marrow was sampled from every patient at the time of active disease. Isolation of bone marrow mononuclear cells was performed by Ficoll-Hypaque density gradient centrifugation. Myeloma plasma cells were removed and CD138-negative cells were collected by negative selection after labeling with CD138 magnetic microbeads on a MACS separator. Flow cytometry on an Attune NxT with CD138 antibodies was used to check the purity of the isolated cells. Total RNA was extracted with TRIzol reagent and quantified with a NanoDrop spectrophotometer. Paired RNA-seq and IR-seq were performed on the CD138-negative bone marrow sample of each patient. V and J are truncated by 2 bases and 5 bases respectively, leaving an intervening sequence of 6 bases. The CDR3 numbers 12 residues from cysteine through phenylalanine. The CDR3 DNA has 36 bases and is translated from base 1. Looking up the germline V gene yields CDR1 SGHAT and CDR2 FQNNGV.

TCR libraries were built from 400 ng RNA with the Immunoverse kit, using molecular barcoded adaptors covering alpha/delta and beta/gamma chains. The same RNA used for transcriptome sequencing was used for TCR library preparation. Sequencing of the TCR libraries was done on an Illumina HiSeq 4000 with 2 x 150 cycles. The original methods were these. Using MiXCR, which included quality filtering and error correction, TCR reads were aligned to human V, D, J and C references and then assembled into CDR3 clonotypes. Clonotype counts and gene usage diversity were analyzed with the tcR package in R. Raw mapping reads were checked after the RNA-seq reads had been mapped by STAR aligner version 2.5.3a onto the human GRCh37 genome. To test how sequencing depth affects detected clonotypes, IR-seq fastq files were randomly downsampled with Seqtk 1.3. The raw public reads went through TCRdb reprocessing: fastp at Q25, MiXCR clone calling, in-frame beta chains kept. Duplicate CDR3 protein sequences are folded into a single record with the most common DNA and genes. What appears here as the V and J calls and clone size reflects TCRdb's work, not the paper's. A total of approximately 93,000 distinct CDR3 sequences appear in this sample, roughly 21% of them only once. The ten largest clones add up to about 10% of the sample.

General study outcomes and caveats: Single-read clonotypes made up about 80% of clonotypes but only about 4% of total reads in IR-seq, compared with about 77% of clonotypes and roughly 49% of reads in RNA-seq. The sorted CD138-negative fraction was not purified T cells but a mixed bone marrow immune population. The correlation between IR-seq and RNA-seq shared clonotype proportions rose when single-read clonotypes were removed. Clonotypes were captured by IR-seq at much higher depth and more reliably than by RNA-seq, and smaller IR-seq throughput was sufficient for identification of most shared clonotypes.

The source material was a population of CD138-negative cells sorted from bone marrow. Per the publication, the cell subset or site label means: bone marrow mononuclear cells depleted of CD138+ plasma/myeloma cells by negative magnetic selection. The TCR sequence derives from a donor at least 40 years old with multiple myeloma. The chain was built from TRBV11-2 and TRBJ1-1; the D gene is unclear. The nucleotides read TGTGCCAGCAGCTTAAGAGGGACTGAAGCTTTCTTT. This translates into CASSLRGTEAFF.